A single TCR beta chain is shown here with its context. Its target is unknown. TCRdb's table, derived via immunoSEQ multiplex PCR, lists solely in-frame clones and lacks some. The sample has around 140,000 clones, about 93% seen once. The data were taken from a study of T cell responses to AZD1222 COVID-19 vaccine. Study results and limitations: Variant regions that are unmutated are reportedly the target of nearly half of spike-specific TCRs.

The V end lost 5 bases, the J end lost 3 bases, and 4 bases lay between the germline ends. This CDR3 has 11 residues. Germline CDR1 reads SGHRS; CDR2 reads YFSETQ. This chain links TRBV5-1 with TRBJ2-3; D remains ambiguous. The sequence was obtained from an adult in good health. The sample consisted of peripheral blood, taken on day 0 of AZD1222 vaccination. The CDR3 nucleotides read TGCGCCAGCAGATATACAGATACGCAGTATTTT. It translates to CASRYTDTQYF. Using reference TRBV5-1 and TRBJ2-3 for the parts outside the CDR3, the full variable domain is KAGVTQTPRYLIKTRGQQVTLSCSPISGHRSVSWYQQTPGQGLQFLFEYFSETQRNKGNFPGRFSGRQFSNSRSEMNVSTLELGDSALYLCASRYTDTQYFGPGTRLTVL.